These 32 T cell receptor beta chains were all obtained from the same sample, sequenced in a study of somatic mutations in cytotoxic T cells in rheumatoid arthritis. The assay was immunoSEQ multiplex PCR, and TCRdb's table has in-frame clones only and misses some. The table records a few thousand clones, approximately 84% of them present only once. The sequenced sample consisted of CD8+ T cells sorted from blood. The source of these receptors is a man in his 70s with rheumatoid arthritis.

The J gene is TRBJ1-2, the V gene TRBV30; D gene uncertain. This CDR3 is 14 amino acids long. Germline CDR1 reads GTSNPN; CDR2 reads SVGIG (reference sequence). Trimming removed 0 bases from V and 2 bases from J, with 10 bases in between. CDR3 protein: CAWSVLGANYGYTF. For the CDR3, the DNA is TGTGCCTGGAGTGTACTTGGTGCCAACTATGGCTACACCTTC.

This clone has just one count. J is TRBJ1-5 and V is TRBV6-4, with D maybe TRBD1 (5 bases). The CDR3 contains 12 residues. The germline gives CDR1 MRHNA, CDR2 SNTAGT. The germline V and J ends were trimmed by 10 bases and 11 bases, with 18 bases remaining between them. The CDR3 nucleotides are TGTGCCAACCGCCAGGGCCGACGGTCCCAGCATTTT. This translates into CANRQGRRSQHF.

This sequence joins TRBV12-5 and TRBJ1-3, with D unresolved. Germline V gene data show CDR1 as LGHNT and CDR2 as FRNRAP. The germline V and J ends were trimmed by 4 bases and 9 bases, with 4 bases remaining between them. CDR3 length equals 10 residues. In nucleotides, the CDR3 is TGTGCTAGTGGTTGGCCCACCATATATTTT. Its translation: CASGWPTIYF.

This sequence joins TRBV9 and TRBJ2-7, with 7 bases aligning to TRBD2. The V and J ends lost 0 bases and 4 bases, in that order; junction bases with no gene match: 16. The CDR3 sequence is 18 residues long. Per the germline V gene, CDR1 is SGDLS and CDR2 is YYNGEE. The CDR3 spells CASSVAASGGNPGYEQYF. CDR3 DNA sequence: TGTGCCAGCAGCGTAGCGGCTAGCGGAGGGAACCCTGGTTACGAGCAGTACTTC.

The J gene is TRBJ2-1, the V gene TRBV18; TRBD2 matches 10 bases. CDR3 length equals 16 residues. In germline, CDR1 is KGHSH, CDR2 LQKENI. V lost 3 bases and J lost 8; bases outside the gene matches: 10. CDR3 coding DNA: TGTGCCAGCTCACCGATGGGGCTAGCGGGAGAGGATGAGCAGTTCTTC. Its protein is CASSPMGLAGEDEQFF.

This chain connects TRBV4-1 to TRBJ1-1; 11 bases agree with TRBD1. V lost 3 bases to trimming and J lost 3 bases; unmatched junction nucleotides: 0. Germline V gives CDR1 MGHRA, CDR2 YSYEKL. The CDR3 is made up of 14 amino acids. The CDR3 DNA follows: TGCGCCAGCAGCCAGGGACAGGGGGACACTGAAGCTTTCTTT. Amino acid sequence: CASSQGQGDTEAFF.

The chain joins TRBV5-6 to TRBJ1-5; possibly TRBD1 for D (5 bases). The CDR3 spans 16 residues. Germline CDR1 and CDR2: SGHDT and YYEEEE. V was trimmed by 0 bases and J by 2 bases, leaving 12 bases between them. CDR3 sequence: CASSLGRGWGNQPQHF. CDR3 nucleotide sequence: TGTGCCAGCAGCTTGGGTAGGGGATGGGGCAATCAGCCCCAGCATTTT.

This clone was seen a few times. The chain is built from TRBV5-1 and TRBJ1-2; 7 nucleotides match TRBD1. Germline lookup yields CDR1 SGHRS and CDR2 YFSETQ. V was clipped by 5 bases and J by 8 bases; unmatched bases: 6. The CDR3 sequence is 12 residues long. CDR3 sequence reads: CASREGARGYTF. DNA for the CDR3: TGCGCCAGCAGGGAGGGGGCGAGAGGCTACACCTTC.

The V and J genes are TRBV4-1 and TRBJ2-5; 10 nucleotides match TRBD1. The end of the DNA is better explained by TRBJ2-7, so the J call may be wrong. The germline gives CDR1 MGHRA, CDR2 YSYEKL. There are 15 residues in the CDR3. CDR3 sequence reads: CASSHRDRGNYEQYF. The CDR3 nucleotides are TGCGCCAGCAGCCACCGGGACAGGGGCAATTACGAGCAGTACTTC.

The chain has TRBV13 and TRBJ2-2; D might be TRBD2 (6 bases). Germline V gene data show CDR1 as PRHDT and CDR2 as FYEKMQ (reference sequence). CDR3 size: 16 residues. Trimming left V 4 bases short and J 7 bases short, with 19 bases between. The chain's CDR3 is CASSSFGLSGHGELFF. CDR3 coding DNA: TGTGCCAGCAGCTCGTTCGGGTTGAGCGGGCACGGGGAGCTGTTTTTT.

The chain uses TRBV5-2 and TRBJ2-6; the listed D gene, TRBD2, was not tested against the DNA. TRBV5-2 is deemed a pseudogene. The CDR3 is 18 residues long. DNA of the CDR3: TGTGCCAGCAACCCTAAGCGAGAGTACAAAAGTCGGGCCAACGTCCTGACTTTC. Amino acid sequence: CASNPKREYKSRANVLTF.

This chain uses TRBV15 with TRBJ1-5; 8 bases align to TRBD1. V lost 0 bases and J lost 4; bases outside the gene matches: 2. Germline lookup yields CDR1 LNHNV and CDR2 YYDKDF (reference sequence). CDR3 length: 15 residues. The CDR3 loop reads CATSRDRTGNQPQHF. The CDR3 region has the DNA TGTGCCACCAGCAGAGACAGGACAGGGAATCAGCCCCAGCATTTT.

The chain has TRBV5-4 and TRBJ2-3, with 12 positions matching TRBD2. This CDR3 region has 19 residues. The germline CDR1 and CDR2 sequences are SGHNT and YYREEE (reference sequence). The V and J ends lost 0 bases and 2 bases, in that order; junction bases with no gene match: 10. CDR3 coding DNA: TGTGCCAGCAGCTTGGGACTAGCGGGAGAGTCTTTAAACACAGATACGCAGTATTTT. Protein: CASSLGLAGESLNTDTQYF. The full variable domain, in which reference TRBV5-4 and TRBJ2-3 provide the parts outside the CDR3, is ETGVTQSPTHLIKTRGQQVTLRCSSQSGHNTVSWYQQALGQGPQFIFQYYREEENGRGNFPPRFSGLQFPNYSSELNVNALELDDSALYLCASSLGLAGESLNTDTQYFGPGTRLTVL.

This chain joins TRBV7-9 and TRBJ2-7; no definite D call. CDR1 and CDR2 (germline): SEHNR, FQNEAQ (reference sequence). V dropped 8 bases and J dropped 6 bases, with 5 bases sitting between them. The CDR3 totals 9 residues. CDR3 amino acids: CASGGEQYF. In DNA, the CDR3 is TGTGCCAGCGGCGGCGAGCAGTACTTC.

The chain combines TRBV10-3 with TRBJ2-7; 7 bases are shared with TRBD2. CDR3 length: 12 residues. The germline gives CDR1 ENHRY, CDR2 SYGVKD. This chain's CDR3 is CAAGVSSYEQYF. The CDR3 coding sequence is TGTGCTGCGGGGGTGTCCTCCTACGAGCAGTACTTC.

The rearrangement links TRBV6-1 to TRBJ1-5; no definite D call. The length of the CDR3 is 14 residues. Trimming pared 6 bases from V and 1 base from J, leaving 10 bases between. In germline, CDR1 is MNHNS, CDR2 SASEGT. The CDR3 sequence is CASSEGRSNQPQHF. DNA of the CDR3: TGTGCCAGCAGCGAGGGCAGAAGCAATCAGCCCCAGCATTTT.

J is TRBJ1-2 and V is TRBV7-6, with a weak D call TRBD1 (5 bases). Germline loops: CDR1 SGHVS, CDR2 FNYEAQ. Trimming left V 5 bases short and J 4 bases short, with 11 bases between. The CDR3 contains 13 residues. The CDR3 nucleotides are TGTGCCAGCAGCCCCCGGGGGGGCTATGGCTACACCTTC. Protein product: CASSPRGGYGYTF.

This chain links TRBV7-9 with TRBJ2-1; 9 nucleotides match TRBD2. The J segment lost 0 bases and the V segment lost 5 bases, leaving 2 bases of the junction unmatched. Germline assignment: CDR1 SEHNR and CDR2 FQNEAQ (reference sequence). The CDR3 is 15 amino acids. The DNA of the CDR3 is TGTGCCAGCAGCGTTAGCGGGAGCTCCTACAATGAGCAGTTCTTC. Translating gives CASSVSGSSYNEQFF.

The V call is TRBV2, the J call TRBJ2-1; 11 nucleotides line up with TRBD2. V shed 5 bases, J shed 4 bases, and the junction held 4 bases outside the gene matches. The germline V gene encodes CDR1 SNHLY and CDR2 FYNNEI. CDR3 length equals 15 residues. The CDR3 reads CASSSSGGLYNEQFF. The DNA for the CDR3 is TGTGCCAGCAGTTCTAGCGGGGGGCTTTACAATGAGCAGTTCTTC.

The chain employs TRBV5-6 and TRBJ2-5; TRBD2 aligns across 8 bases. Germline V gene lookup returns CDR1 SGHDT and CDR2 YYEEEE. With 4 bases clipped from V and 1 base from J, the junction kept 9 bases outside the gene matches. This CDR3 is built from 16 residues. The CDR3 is CASSNLWREAQETQYF. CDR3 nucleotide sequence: TGTGCCAGCAGCAATCTGTGGCGGGAGGCCCAAGAGACCCAGTACTTC.

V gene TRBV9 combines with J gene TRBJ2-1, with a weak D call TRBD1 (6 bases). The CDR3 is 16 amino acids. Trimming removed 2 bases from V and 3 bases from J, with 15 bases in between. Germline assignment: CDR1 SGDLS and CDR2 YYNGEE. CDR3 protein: CASSVTTGLGYNEQFF. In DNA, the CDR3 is TGTGCCAGCAGCGTGACGACAGGTTTGGGCTACAATGAGCAGTTCTTC.

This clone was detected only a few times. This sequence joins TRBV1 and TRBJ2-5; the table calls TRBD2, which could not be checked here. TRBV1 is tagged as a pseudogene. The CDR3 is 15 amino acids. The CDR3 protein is CTSSQAGGGEETQYF. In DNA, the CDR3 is TGCACCAGCAGCCAAGCCGGAGGAGGGGAAGAGACCCAGTACTTC.

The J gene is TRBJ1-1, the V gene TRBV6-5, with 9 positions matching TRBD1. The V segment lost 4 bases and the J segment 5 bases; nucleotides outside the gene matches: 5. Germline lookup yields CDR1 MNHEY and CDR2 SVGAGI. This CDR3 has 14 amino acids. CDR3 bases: TGTGCCAGCAGTTCGACAGGGGGGGGTACTGAAGCTTTCTTT. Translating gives CASSSTGGGTEAFF.

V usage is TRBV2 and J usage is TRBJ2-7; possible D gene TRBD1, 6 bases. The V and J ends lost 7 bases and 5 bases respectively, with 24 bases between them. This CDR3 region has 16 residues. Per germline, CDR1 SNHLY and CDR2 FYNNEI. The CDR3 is CASITQAAGVVDEQYF. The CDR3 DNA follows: TGTGCCAGCATCACTCAGGCTGCAGGGGTGGTGGACGAGCAGTACTTC.

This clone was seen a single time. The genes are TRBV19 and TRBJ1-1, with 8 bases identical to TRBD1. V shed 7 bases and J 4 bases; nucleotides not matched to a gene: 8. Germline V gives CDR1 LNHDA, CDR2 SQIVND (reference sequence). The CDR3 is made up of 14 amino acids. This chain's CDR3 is CASTPGQATTEAFF. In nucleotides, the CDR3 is TGTGCCAGTACCCCGGGACAGGCTACCACTGAAGCTTTCTTT.

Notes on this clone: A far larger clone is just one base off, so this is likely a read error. In DNA form, the CDR3 reads TGTGGCAGCAGCTTAGTGGCAGTGGATGAAAAACTGTTTTTT. Protein sequence: CGSSLVAVDEKLFF. The chain carries TRBV7-9 and TRBJ1-4; no clear D. Germline lookup yields CDR1 SEHNR and CDR2 FQNEAQ (reference sequence). The CDR3 spans 14 residues.

CDR3 in DNA: TGTGCCTGGAGTGCATACAATGAGCAGTTCTTC. Translation gives CAWSAYNEQFF. This chain joins TRBV30 and TRBJ2-1, with D uncertain. Looked up from germline, CDR1 is GTSNPN and CDR2 is SVGIG (reference sequence). CDR3 length: 11 amino acids. Trimming took 1 base from V and 4 from J, leaving 2 bases between them.

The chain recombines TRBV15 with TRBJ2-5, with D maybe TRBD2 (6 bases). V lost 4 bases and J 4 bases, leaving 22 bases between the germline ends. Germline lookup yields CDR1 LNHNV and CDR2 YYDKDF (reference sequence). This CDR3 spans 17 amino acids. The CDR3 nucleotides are TGTGCCACCAGCACCCTTAGAGACGGGGGATGGTTAGAGACCCAGTACTTC. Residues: CATSTLRDGGWLETQYF.

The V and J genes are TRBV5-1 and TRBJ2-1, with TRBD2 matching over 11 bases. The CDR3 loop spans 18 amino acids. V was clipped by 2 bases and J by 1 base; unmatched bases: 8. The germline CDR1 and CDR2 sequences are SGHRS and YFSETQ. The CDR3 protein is CASSFGLAGGASYNEQFF. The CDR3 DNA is TGCGCCAGCAGCTTCGGCCTAGCGGGGGGAGCGTCCTACAATGAGCAGTTCTTC. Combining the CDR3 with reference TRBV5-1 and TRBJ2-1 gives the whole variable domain KAGVTQTPRYLIKTRGQQVTLSCSPISGHRSVSWYQQTPGQGLQFLFEYFSETQRNKGNFPGRFSGRQFSNSRSEMNVSTLELGDSALYLCASSFGLAGGASYNEQFFGPGTRLTVL.

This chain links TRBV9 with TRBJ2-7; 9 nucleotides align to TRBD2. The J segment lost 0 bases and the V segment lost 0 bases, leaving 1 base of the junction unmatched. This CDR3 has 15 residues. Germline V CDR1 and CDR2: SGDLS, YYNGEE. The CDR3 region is CASSVGSGSSYEQYF. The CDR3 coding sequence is TGTGCCAGCAGCGTAGGTAGCGGGAGCTCCTACGAGCAGTACTTC.

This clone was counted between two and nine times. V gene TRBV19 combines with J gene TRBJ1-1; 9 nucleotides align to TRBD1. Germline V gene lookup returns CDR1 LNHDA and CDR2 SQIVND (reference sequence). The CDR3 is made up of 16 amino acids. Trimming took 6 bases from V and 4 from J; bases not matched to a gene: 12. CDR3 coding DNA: TGTGCCAGTAGGATGCGCTGGGGACAGGGAGGCACTGAAGCTTTCTTT. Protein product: CASRMRWGQGGTEAFF.

This chain's CDR3 is CASSLGYLTQSNTEAFF. The CDR3 nucleotides are TGCGCCAGCAGCTTGGGGTATTTAACACAGTCTAACACTGAAGCTTTCTTT. V and J are TRBV5-1 and TRBJ1-1; D is uncertain. The CDR3 runs 17 residues. From germline, CDR1 is SGHRS and CDR2 YFSETQ. The V end lost 0 bases, the J end lost 2 bases, and 17 bases lay between the germline ends.